These T cell receptor beta chains were read from a single sample in a study of shared clonotypes between healthy human individuals. Only in-frame clones appear in the TCRdb table, and some are missing; sequencing was by immunoSEQ multiplex PCR. The data show roughly 2.6 million clones, roughly 92% seen once. Input material: naive CD4+ T cells sorted from blood. The receptors originated from a young man in good health. Both conserved end residues are part of each CDR3. The D gene is left open where the match is weak. Clone size, where shown, is once, few, many, or a class for clones that have expanded.

CASTPAEVAGDDFYF	TGTGCCAGCACCCCCGCAGAGGTAGCGGGAGATGACTTCTACTTC	TRBD2	NA	TRBV6-1	TRBJ2-5
CASIPARVNTEAFF	TGTGCCAGCATCCCCGCCCGGGTGAACACTGAAGCTTTCTTT	NA	NA	TRBV5-5	TRBJ1-1
CASSYSGQADTQYF	TGTGCCAGCAGTTACTCCGGACAGGCAGATACGCAGTATTTT	TRBD1	NA	TRBV6-5	TRBJ2-3
CASSLAQKGANEKLFF	TGTGCCAGCAGCTTAGCGCAAAAGGGAGCGAATGAAAAACTGTTTTTT	NA	few	TRBV7-2	TRBJ1-4
CASSRIDRGGRNEQFF	TGCGCCAGCAGCCGGATTGATCGCGGGGGGCGCAATGAGCAGTTCTTC	TRBD2	NA	TRBV5-1	TRBJ2-1
CASSVGEGTAPYEQYF	TGTGCCAGCAGCGTAGGTGAGGGGACAGCACCCTACGAGCAGTACTTC	TRBD1	NA	TRBV9	TRBJ2-7
CASSSLGGPNSPLHF	TGCGCCAGCAGTTCCTTGGGGGGGCCAAATTCACCCCTCCACTTT	NA	NA	TRBV5-1	TRBJ1-6
CASSLNHPLVGNTIYF	TGTGCCAGCAGCTTAAACCACCCACTGGTTGGAAACACCATATATTTT	NA	once	TRBV7-2	TRBJ1-3
CAISERLAGNSYNEQFF	TGTGCCATCAGTGAGAGGCTTGCAGGAAACTCCTACAATGAGCAGTTCTTC	NA	once	TRBV10-3	TRBJ2-1
CASSQGSYSTDTQYF	TGCGCCAGCAGCCAGGGGTCTTATAGCACAGATACGCAGTATTTT	NA	NA	TRBV4-1	TRBJ2-3
CASRSWVLEAGGYTF	TGTGCCAGCAGGTCTTGGGTCTTGGAAGCTGGAGGCTACACCTTC	NA	NA	TRBV7-9	TRBJ1-2
CASSFRDIAIEQFF	TGTGCCAGCAGCTTCCGGGACATCGCAATTGAGCAGTTCTTC	NA	NA	TRBV11-2	TRBJ2-1